This T cell receptor beta chain originates from a study of memory CD4+ T cells and cytomegalovirus serostatus. At the level of the study: Of the healthy Belgian adults, 9 were CMV seropositive and 20 to 30 seronegative. Study observations and caveats: 67 of 164 known CMV-associated TCRbeta sequences appeared in CD4+ memory.

Single viable CD3+CD4+CD8-CD45RO+ cells were sorted as the memory CD4+ T cells. Serum IgG to CMV pp150, pp28, p38 and p52 defined serostatus. Under the authors' procedure: Out-of-frame sequences were removed, leaving a few million distinct TCRbeta sequences. Only in-frame clones appear in the TCRdb table, and some are missing; sequencing was by immunoSEQ multiplex PCR. For V, J and clone size, that table is used; D and trimming come from the DNA. The repertoire includes more than 55,000 clones, about 81% of them detected once, and 0.85% to 0.95% sits in the top ten. The CDR3 has 14 amino acids. The V end lost 5 bases, the J end lost 7 bases, and 12 bases lay between the germline ends. From germline, CDR1 is MNHEY and CDR2 SVGAGI. Only a few counts were recorded for this clone. Its antigen remains unknown.

The specimen was memory CD4+ T cells from blood. V is TRBV6-5 and J is TRBJ1-6; tentatively, D is TRBD1 (6 bases). The origin of this receptor is an adult in good health and CMV-seronegative. CDR3 in amino acids: CASSGGGPNSPLHF. CDR3 nucleotide sequence: TGTGCCAGCAGTGGGGGGGGGCCGAATTCACCCCTCCACTTT.